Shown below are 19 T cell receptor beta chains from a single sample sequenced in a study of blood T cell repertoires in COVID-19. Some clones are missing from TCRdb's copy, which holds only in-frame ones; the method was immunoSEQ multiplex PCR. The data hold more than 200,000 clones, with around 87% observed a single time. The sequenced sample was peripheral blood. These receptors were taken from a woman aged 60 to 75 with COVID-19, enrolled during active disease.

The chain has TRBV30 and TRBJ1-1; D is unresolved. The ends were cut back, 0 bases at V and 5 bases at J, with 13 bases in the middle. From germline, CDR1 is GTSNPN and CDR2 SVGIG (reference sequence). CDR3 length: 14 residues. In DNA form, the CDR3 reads TGTGCCTGGAGTGTACGTGTCCCTAGGACTGAAGCTTTCTTT. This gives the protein CAWSVRVPRTEAFF.

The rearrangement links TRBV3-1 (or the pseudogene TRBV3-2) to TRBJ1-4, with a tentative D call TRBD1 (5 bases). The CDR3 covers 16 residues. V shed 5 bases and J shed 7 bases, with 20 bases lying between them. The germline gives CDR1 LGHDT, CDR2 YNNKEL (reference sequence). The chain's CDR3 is CASSKRRGGGGEKLFF. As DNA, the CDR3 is TGTGCCAGCAGCAAACGGCGGGGCGGAGGCGGTGAAAAACTGTTTTTT.

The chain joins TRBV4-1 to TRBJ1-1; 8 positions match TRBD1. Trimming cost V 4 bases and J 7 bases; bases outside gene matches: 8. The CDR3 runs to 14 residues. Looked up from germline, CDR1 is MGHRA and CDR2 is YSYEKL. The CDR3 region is CASSRQGTGDEAFF. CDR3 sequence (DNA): TGCGCCAGCAGCCGCCAAGGGACAGGAGATGAAGCTTTCTTT.

CDR3 sequence: CASSPEIASGYYNEQFF. In nucleotides, the CDR3 is TGCGCCAGCAGCCCGGAGATAGCTAGCGGGTACTACAATGAGCAGTTCTTC. The chain uses TRBV5-1 and TRBJ2-1; 8 bases match TRBD2. There are 17 residues in the CDR3. The trim removed 4 bases at V and 3 bases at J, leaving 12 bases unmatched. The germline gives CDR1 SGHRS, CDR2 YFSETQ.

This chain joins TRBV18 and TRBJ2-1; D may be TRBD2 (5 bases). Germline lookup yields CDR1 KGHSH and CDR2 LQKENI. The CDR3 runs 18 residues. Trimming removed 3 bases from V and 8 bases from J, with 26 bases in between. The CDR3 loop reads CASSPASVGGRGFHEQFF. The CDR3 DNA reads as TGTGCCAGCTCACCTGCCTCGGTGGGTGGTAGAGGGTTCCATGAGCAGTTCTTC.

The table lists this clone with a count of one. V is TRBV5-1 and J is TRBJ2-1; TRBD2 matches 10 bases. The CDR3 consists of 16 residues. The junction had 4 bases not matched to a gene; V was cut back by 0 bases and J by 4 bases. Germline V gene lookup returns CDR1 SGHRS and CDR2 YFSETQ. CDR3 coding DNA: TGCGCCAGCAGCTTGGTGGCTAGCGGGAGTTACAATGAGCAGTTCTTC. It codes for CASSLVASGSYNEQFF.

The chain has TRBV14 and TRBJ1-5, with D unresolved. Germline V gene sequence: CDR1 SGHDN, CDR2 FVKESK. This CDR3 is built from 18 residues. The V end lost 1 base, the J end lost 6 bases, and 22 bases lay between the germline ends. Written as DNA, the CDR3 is TGTGCCAGCAGCCAAGTAACTAAGGTGACCCCCAATTGTCAGCCCCAGCATTTT. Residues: CASSQVTKVTPNCQPQHF.

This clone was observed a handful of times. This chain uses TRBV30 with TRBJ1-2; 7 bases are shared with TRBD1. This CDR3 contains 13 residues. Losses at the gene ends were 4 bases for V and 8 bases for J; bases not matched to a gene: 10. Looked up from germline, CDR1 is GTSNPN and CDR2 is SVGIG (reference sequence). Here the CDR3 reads CAWKKTGTEGYTF. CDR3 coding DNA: TGTGCCTGGAAAAAGACAGGGACCGAAGGCTACACCTTC.

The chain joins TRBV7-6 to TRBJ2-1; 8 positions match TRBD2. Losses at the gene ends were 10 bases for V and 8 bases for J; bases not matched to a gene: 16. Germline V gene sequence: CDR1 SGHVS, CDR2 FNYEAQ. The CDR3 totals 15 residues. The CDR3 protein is CATKRGSGDHDEQFF. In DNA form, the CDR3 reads TGTGCCACCAAAAGGGGTAGCGGGGATCACGATGAGCAGTTCTTC.

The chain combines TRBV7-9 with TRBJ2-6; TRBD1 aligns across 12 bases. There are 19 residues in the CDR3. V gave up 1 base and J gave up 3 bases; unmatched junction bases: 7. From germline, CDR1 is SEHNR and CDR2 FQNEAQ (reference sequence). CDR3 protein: CASSLVGDRGLGGANVLTF. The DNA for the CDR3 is TGTGCCAGCAGCTTAGTGGGGGACAGGGGGCTCGGTGGGGCCAACGTCCTGACTTTC.

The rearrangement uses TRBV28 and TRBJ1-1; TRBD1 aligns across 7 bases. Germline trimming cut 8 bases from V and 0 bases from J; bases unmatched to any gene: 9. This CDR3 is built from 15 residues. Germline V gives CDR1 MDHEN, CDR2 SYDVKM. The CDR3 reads CASYPPGQLNTEAFF. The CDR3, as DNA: TGTGCCAGCTACCCACCGGGACAGCTGAACACTGAAGCTTTCTTT.

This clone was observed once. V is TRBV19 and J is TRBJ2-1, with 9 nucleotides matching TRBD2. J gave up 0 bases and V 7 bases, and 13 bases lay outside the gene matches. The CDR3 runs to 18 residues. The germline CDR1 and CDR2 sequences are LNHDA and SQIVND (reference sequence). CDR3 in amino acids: CASKYAGGVELSYNEQFF. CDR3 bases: TGTGCCAGTAAGTATGCGGGGGGGGTAGAGCTCTCCTACAATGAGCAGTTCTTC.

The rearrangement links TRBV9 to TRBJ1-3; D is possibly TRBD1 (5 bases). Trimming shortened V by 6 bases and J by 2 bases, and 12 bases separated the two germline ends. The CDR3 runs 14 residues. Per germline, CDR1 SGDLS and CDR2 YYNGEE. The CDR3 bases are TGTGCCAGCACCCACGGGGGGGCTGGAAACACCATATATTTT. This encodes CASTHGGAGNTIYF.

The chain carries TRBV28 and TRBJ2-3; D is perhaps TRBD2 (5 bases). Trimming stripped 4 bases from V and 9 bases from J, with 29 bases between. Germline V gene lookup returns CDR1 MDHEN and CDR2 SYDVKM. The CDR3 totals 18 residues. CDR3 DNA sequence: TGTGCCAGCAGTTCAACTTACGCCCGGGGAGCGGTACAATGGACGCAGTATTTT. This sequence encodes CASSSTYARGAVQWTQYF. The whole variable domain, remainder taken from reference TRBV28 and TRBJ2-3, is DVKVTQSSRYLVKRTGEKVFLECVQDMDHENMFWYRQDPGLGLRLIYFSYDVKMKEKGDIPEGYSVSREKKERFSLILESASTNQTSMYLCASSSTYARGAVQWTQYFGPGTRLTVL.

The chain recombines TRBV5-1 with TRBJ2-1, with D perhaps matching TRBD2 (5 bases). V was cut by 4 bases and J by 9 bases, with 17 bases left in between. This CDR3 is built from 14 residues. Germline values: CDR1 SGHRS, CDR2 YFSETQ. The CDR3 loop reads CASSLGLLMSEQFF. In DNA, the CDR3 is TGCGCCAGCAGCCTCGGACTGCTGATGAGTGAGCAGTTCTTC.

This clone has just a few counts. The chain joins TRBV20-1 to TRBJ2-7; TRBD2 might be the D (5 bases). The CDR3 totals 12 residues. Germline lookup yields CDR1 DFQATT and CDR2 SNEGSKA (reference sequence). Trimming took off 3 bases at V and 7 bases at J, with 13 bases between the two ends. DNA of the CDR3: TGCAGTGCTAGTCTTGTAGGACTTGAGCAGTACTTC. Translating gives CSASLVGLEQYF.

This CDR3 reads CASSQVGRGGDTQYF. CDR3 in DNA: TGCGCCAGCAGCCAAGTTGGCCGGGGGGGGGATACGCAGTATTTT. J is TRBJ2-3 and V is TRBV4-3, with 8 positions matching TRBD2. This CDR3 contains 15 residues. Losses at the gene ends were 1 base for V and 6 bases for J; bases not matched to a gene: 6. Germline CDR1 LGHNA, CDR2 YSLEER.

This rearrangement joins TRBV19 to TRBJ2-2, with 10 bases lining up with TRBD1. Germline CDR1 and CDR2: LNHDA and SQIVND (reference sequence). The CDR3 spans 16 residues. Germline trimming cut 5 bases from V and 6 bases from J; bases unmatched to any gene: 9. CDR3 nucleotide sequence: TGTGCCAGTAGTGCCGCCGGGACAGGGGAAGCCGGGGAGCTGTTTTTT. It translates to CASSAAGTGEAGELFF.

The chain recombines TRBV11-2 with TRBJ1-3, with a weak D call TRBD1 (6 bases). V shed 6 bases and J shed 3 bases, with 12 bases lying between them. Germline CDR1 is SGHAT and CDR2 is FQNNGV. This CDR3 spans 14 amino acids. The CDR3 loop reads CASRAGTSGNTIYF. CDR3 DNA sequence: TGTGCCAGCAGGGCCGGGACAAGTGGAAACACCATATATTTT.